The sequence of this TCR beta chain was determined in a study of T-cell reconstitution after alpha-beta-depleted transplantation in children. Study outcomes and limitations: Surviving recipient cells, namely T cells and thymic progenitors, were the source of high day-60 TCRbeta diversity in some patients. Diversity and T-cell counts at one year after transplant derived mostly from new T cells.

The CDR3 sequence is 14 residues long. The germline CDR1 and CDR2 sequences are MGHDK and SYGVNS. V trimming: 2 bases; J trimming: 12 bases; junction bases outside the gene matches: 7. A remark on this clonotype: Antigen: not known.

Using unique molecular identifiers, the investigators prepared the TCRbeta library. TCRdb redid the calling of the PCR reads with MiXCR, one entry per CDR3 protein. The profile shows some 300,000 distinct CDR3 sequences, roughly 9.1% of them singletons. The chain couples TRBV25-1 to TRBJ2-1; 10 bases are shared with TRBD2. This TCR was sampled from a boy younger than two with acute myeloid leukemia, due to receive a stem cell transplant. Sequencing used PBMCs, obtained before TCRalphabeta/CD19-depleted stem cell transplant. The chain's CDR3 is CASSEKREGPRQFF. The CDR3 nucleotides read TGTGCCAGCAGTGAAAAGCGGGAGGGCCCAAGGCAGTTCTTC.